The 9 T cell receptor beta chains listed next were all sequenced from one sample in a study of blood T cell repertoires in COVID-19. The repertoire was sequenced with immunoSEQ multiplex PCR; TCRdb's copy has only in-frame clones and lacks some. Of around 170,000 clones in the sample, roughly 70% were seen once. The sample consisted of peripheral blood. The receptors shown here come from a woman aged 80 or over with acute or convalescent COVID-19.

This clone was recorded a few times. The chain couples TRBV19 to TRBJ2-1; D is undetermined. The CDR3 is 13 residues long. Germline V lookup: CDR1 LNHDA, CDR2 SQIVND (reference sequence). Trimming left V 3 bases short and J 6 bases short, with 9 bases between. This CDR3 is CASSIGRLNEQFF. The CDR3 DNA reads TGTGCCAGTAGTATCGGCAGGCTCAATGAGCAGTTCTTC.

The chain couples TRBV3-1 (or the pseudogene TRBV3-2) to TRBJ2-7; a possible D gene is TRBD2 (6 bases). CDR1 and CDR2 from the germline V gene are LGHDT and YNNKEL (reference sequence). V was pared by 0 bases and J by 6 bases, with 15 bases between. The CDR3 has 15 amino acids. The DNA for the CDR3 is TGTGCCAGCAGCCAAGAGGGGATCGGGAGCGGCGAGCAGTACTTC. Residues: CASSQEGIGSGEQYF.

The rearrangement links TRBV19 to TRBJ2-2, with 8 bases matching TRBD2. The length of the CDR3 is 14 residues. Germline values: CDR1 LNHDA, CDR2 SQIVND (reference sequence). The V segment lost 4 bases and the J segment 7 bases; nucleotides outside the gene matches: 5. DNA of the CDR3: TGTGCCAGTAGTACGGGACTAGAAATCGGGGAGCTGTTTTTT. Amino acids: CASSTGLEIGELFF. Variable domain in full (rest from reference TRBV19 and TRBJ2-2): DGGITQSPKYLFRKEGQNVTLSCEQNLNHDAMYWYRQDPGQGLRLIYYSQIVNDFQKGDIAEGYSVSREKKESFPLTVTSAQKNPTAFYLCASSTGLEIGELFFGEGSRLTVL.

CDR3: CASSTQGPYEQYF. The CDR3 coding sequence is TGTGCCAGCTCAACGCAGGGCCCCTACGAGCAGTACTTC. The chain uses TRBV18 and TRBJ2-7; weak D call: TRBD1 (5 bases). Germline V CDR1 and CDR2: KGHSH, LQKENI. The V end lost 5 bases, the J end lost 2 bases, and 10 bases lay between the germline ends. CDR3 length equals 13 residues.

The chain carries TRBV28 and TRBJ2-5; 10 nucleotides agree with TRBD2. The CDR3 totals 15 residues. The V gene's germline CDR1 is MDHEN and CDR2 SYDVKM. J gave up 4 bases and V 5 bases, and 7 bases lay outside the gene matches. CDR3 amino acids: CASSMGLARGETQYF. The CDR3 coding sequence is TGTGCCAGCAGTATGGGACTAGCGAGGGGAGAGACCCAGTACTTC.

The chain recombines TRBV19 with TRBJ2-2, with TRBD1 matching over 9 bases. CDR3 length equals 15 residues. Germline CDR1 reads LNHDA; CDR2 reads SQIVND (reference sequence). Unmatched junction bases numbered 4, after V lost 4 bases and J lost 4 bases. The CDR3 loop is CASSRDRVATGELFF. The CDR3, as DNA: TGTGCCAGTAGTAGGGACAGGGTGGCCACCGGGGAGCTGTTTTTT.

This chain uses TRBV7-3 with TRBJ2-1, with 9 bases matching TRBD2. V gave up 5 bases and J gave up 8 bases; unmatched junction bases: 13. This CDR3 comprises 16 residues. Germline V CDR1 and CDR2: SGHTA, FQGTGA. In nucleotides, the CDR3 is TGTGCCAGCAGCCCATTCTCTAGCGGGAACGGTTATGAGCAGTTCTTC. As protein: CASSPFSSGNGYEQFF.

Here the CDR3 DNA reads TGTGCCAGCAGCTTAGCGGGGGCAGGGGGCGCAGGGGAAGCTTTCTTT. This codes for CASSLAGAGGAGEAFF. This chain connects TRBV7-6 to TRBJ1-1; 8 bases map to TRBD1. The junction had 11 bases not matched to a gene; V was cut back by 0 bases and J by 8 bases. The germline CDR1 and CDR2 sequences are SGHVS and FNYEAQ. The CDR3 covers 16 residues.

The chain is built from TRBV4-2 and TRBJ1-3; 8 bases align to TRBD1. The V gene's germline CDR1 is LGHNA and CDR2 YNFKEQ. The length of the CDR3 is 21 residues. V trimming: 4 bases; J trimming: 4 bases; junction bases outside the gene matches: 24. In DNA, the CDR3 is TGTGCCAGCAGCCGGTACTTACAGGGCCGTTCCCAAACAGGGGGAGGAAACACCATATATTTT. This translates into CASSRYLQGRSQTGGGNTIYF.